This T cell receptor beta chain was captured by sequencing in a study of cytomegalovirus exposure and HLA in healthy donors. Findings of the study overall: Through in vitro validation, three CMV-associated chains were shown to be specific for CMV antigens. Immune exposure was documented only through CMV serostatus. In presence/absence analyses, roughly uniform sequencing depth across donors was assumed.

As concerns this clone: Its specificity is not known.

PCR primers comprised 60 Vbeta and 13 Jbeta primers. The data were produced by immunoSEQ multiplex PCR, yet TCRdb's version contains in-frame clones alone and is incomplete. The repertoire holds approximately 150,000 clones, with 80% as singletons. Source material: PBMCs. This sequence originates from a man aged 30 to 45 in good health and CMV-seronegative.

The CDR3 DNA reads TGTGCCAGCACCGAACCGGGCCGGGGACTAAACTATGGCTACACCTTC. This translates into CASTEPGRGLNYGYTF. This sequence joins TRBV6-6 and TRBJ1-2, with D possibly being TRBD1 (5 bases). V was shortened by 7 bases and J by 2 bases, with 20 bases between the two germline ends. CDR3 length equals 16 residues. Per the germline V gene, CDR1 is MNHNY and CDR2 is SVGAGI (reference sequence).